These 22 T cell receptor beta chains were all obtained from the same sample, sequenced in a study of cytomegalovirus exposure and HLA in healthy donors. PCR was performed using 60 Vbeta and 13 Jbeta primers. Profiled with immunoSEQ multiplex PCR; TCRdb holds only in-frame clones, not every one. In the table there are 99,000 or so clones, about 79% of which are singletons. Sequenced sample: PBMCs. All receptors derive from a man aged 55 to 70 in good health and CMV-seropositive.

The chain recombines TRBV6-5 with TRBJ2-7; D possibly corresponds to TRBD2 (6 bases). The CDR3 sequence is 13 residues long. CDR1 and CDR2 (germline): MNHEY, SVGAGI. V lost 0 bases to trimming and J lost 5 bases, with 8 bases between them. The CDR3 region has the DNA TGTGCCAGCAGTTACTCCAGGAGGGACGAGCAGTACTTC. It specifies CASSYSRRDEQYF.

The J gene is TRBJ1-2, the V gene TRBV10-2; unclear D gene. Per the germline V gene, CDR1 is WSHSY and CDR2 is SAAADI. The CDR3 runs 14 residues. The V gene lost 8 bases and the J gene lost 8 bases, with 21 bases spanning the gap. CDR3 region: CASGSAGPVGGYTF. CDR3 DNA sequence: TGCGCCAGCGGGAGTGCAGGTCCCGTTGGAGGCTACACCTTC.

The chain couples TRBV5-4 to TRBJ2-5; D perhaps matches TRBD1 (5 bases). V lost 3 bases and J lost 5, with 5 bases in between. The CDR3 covers 11 residues. CDR1 is SGHNT and CDR2 is YYREEE in the germline V gene (reference sequence). CDR3 amino acids: CASSSGETQYF. The CDR3 DNA reads TGTGCCAGCAGCTCAGGGGAGACCCAGTACTTC.

The rearrangement joins TRBV7-6 to TRBJ1-2; 10 bases are shared with TRBD1. With 5 bases clipped from V and 8 bases from J, the junction kept 5 bases outside the gene matches. Germline V CDR1 and CDR2: SGHVS, FNYEAQ. The CDR3 is 13 amino acids. The CDR3 DNA sequence: TGTGCCAGCAGCAACGGACAGGGGGACGGCTACACCTTC. It encodes CASSNGQGDGYTF.

The chain uses TRBV4-1 and TRBJ2-7; TRBD1 aligns across 8 bases. V lost 1 base, J lost 6 bases, and 11 bases stayed unmatched. The CDR3 loop spans 16 amino acids. Germline V lookup: CDR1 MGHRA, CDR2 YSYEKL. The CDR3, as DNA: TGCGCCAGCAGCCAAGTAAGGGCAGGGGGCAACGGCGAGCAGTACTTC. This sequence encodes CASSQVRAGGNGEQYF.

The rearrangement uses TRBV28 and TRBJ1-4; TRBD1 might be the D (5 bases). The length of the CDR3 is 15 residues. V lost 2 bases to trimming and J lost 1 base, with 8 bases between them. Per the germline V gene, CDR1 is MDHEN and CDR2 is SYDVKM. The CDR3 region is CASSLPQGTNEKLFF. The CDR3 DNA reads TGTGCCAGCAGTTTACCTCAGGGAACTAATGAAAAACTGTTTTTT.

The genes are TRBV4-3 and TRBJ1-1; a possible D gene is TRBD1 (6 bases). Trimming left V 1 base short and J 4 bases short, with 13 bases between. CDR3 size: 15 residues. The germline V gene encodes CDR1 LGHNA and CDR2 YSLEER. CDR3 sequence: CASSQVLGAGTEAFF. The CDR3, as DNA: TGCGCCAGCAGCCAAGTACTGGGGGCAGGCACTGAAGCTTTCTTT.

The CDR3 sequence is CASSSLGGGVYNEQFF. The CDR3 DNA follows: TGCGCCAGCAGCTCCCTTGGCGGGGGAGTCTACAATGAGCAGTTCTTC. The chain employs TRBV5-1 and TRBJ2-1; 7 nucleotides align to TRBD2. The V segment lost 3 bases and the J segment 3 bases; nucleotides outside the gene matches: 9. Looked up from germline, CDR1 is SGHRS and CDR2 is YFSETQ. This CDR3 region has 16 residues.

Points on this clone: Other DNA sequences in the same sample also yield this CDR3. This chain uses TRBV30 with TRBJ2-3, with 9 bases fitting TRBD2. This CDR3 has 17 amino acids. The germline CDR1 and CDR2 sequences are GTSNPN and SVGIG (reference sequence). V lost 0 bases, J lost 5 bases, and 12 bases stayed unmatched. The CDR3 coding sequence is TGTGCCTGGAGTGTTGGCATTTTAGCGGGGGTGGGAGATACGCAGTATTTT. It is translated as CAWSVGILAGVGDTQYF.

The chain has TRBV5-4 and TRBJ2-2; a weak D match, TRBD2 (6 bases). CDR1 is SGHNT, CDR2 YYREEE, per germline (reference sequence). The CDR3 consists of 15 residues. V lost 2 bases, J lost 5 bases, and 13 bases lay in between. The CDR3 is CASSFVRAGTGELFF. In DNA form, the CDR3 reads TGTGCCAGCAGCTTCGTCAGGGCGGGGACCGGGGAGCTGTTTTTT.

The V call is TRBV28, the J call TRBJ2-5; 7 nucleotides match TRBD2. The CDR3 runs 15 residues. Germline V gives CDR1 MDHEN, CDR2 SYDVKM. V lost 5 bases, J lost 5 bases, and 11 bases stayed unmatched. For the CDR3, the DNA is TGTGCCAGCAGTGAAACGGGGGGTGTCGGGGAGACCCAGTACTTC. Its translation: CASSETGGVGETQYF.

This CDR3 reads CASSQSEGGQGLGEQYF. In DNA, the CDR3 is TGCGCCAGCAGTCAATCGGAGGGGGGACAGGGACTGGGAGAGCAGTACTTC. This chain connects TRBV23-1 to TRBJ2-7; TRBD1 aligns across 9 bases. TRBV23-1 is an open reading frame whose function is uncertain. Trimming cost V 0 bases and J 7 bases; bases outside gene matches: 13. The length of the CDR3 is 17 residues.

V is TRBV6-1 and J is TRBJ1-1, with 8 bases identical to TRBD1. The germline V gene has CDR1 MNHNS and CDR2 SASEGT. This CDR3 has 13 residues. Trimming at V came to 6 bases and at J to 4 bases, leaving 4 bases not matched to a gene. The CDR3 DNA reads TGTGCCAGCAGGGACAGGGCGGCCACTGAAGCTTTCTTT. This encodes CASRDRAATEAFF.

V is TRBV7-9 and J is TRBJ1-2; 7 positions match TRBD1. The CDR3 consists of 12 residues. Germline-derived CDR1 and CDR2 are SEHNR and FQNEAQ (reference sequence). V was clipped by 8 bases and J by 5 bases; unmatched bases: 5. CDR3 sequence (DNA): TGTGCCAGCCGACAGGGAGGTTATGGCTACACCTTC. This translates into CASRQGGYGYTF.

This rearrangement joins TRBV18 to TRBJ1-1; no clear D. V was cut by 1 base and J by 7 bases, with 7 bases left in between. Germline V CDR1 and CDR2: KGHSH, LQKENI. This CDR3 region has 12 residues. The CDR3 protein is CASSPQGGEAFF. The CDR3 DNA reads TGTGCCAGCTCACCACAGGGAGGTGAAGCTTTCTTT.

The gene calls are TRBV6-5 and TRBJ1-2; the match to TRBD1 covers 7 bases. Germline CDR1 reads MNHEY; CDR2 reads SVGAGI. The junction had 1 base not matched to a gene; V was cut back by 4 bases and J by 5 bases. The CDR3 is made up of 12 amino acids. CDR3 nucleotides: TGTGCCAGCAGTTTGACAGGGTATGGCTACACCTTC. It encodes CASSLTGYGYTF.

The chain has TRBV5-1 and TRBJ2-2, with D perhaps TRBD1 (6 bases). V lost 3 bases, J lost 1 base, and 7 bases lay in between. The germline CDR1 and CDR2 sequences are SGHRS and YFSETQ. The CDR3 totals 14 residues. The CDR3 sequence is CASSWDKNTGELFF. The CDR3 region has the DNA TGCGCCAGCAGCTGGGACAAGAACACCGGGGAGCTGTTTTTT.

This chain joins TRBV4-2 and TRBJ2-4; 11 bases agree with TRBD2. V lost 1 base and J lost 8; bases outside the gene matches: 1. The CDR3 totals 14 residues. CDR1 LGHNA and CDR2 YNFKEQ come from the germline V gene. The chain's CDR3 is CASSQALAGDIQYF. Here the CDR3 DNA reads TGTGCCAGCAGCCAAGCACTAGCGGGGGACATTCAGTACTTC.

This clone occurred many times. The chain is built from TRBV10-3 and TRBJ1-3, with a tentative D call TRBD1 (5 bases). This CDR3 comprises 14 residues. V was cut by 2 bases and J by 4 bases, with 9 bases left in between. Germline V gene sequence: CDR1 ENHRY, CDR2 SYGVKD. CDR3 nucleotides: TGTGCCATCAGTGAGGCAGGGTCAGGAAACACCATATATTTT. This encodes CAISEAGSGNTIYF.

The chain combines TRBV19 with TRBJ2-5, with D possibly being TRBD2 (6 bases). Trimming removed 4 bases at V and 3 bases at J, with 12 bases between. The CDR3 is 14 residues long. The germline CDR1 and CDR2 sequences are LNHDA and SQIVND (reference sequence). The CDR3 coding sequence is TGTGCCAGTAGTACCCCGGGAGCAGAAGAGACCCAGTACTTC. Its translation is CASSTPGAEETQYF.

The sample holds one count of this clone. The chain employs TRBV5-4 and TRBJ2-5; TRBD2 is a possible D gene (6 bases). Germline CDR1 SGHNT, CDR2 YYREEE (reference sequence). Trimming took off 2 bases at V and 3 bases at J, with 8 bases between the two ends. The CDR3 is 13 amino acids. In nucleotides, the CDR3 is TGTGCCAGCAGCTTCGGCGGGAAAGAGACCCAGTACTTC. Translation gives CASSFGGKETQYF.

The rearrangement joins TRBV19 to TRBJ1-1; 8 bases line up with TRBD1. The V and J ends lost 3 bases and 0 bases, in that order; junction bases with no gene match: 0. The CDR3 is 14 residues long. In germline, CDR1 is LNHDA, CDR2 SQIVND (reference sequence). CDR3 protein: CASSIRGLNTEAFF. In DNA form, the CDR3 reads TGTGCCAGTAGTATCAGGGGGCTGAACACTGAAGCTTTCTTT.